The source of this T cell receptor beta chain is a study of Graves' ophthalmopathy and Graves' hyperthyroidism. Study-level information: The study drew peripheral blood at initial diagnosis, before any treatment.

This CDR3 is 13 amino acids long. Germline V CDR1 and CDR2: LGHNA, YNFKEQ. This clonotype has just a few counts. Its antigen is unknown. A junction end diverges from the germline sequence, so it may reflect a read error. RNA served as the template for amplifying TCR beta CDR3 regions. The first round was an RT-PCR with HTBI primers, and the second round was a multiplex PCR. TCRdb re-called the multiplex PCR reads through MiXCR, storing one row per CDR3 protein. The table shows fewer than 400,000 distinct CDR3 sequences, with 15% to 20% occurring only once. General study points: Among thyroid clonotypes expanded above 0.001 frequency, most also appeared in blood.

A diagnosis was made from clinical symptoms together with serum thyroxine, TRAb, thyroid ultrasound and orbital computed tomography. This receptor was taken from a woman aged 18 to 35 with Graves' ophthalmopathy. The V call is TRBV4-2, the J call TRBJ1-2, with D unresolved. What was sequenced was peripheral blood. The CDR3 sequence: CASGQEGGYGYTF. The CDR3 DNA is TGTGCCAGCGGCCAAGAGGGAGGGTATGGCTACACCTTC.